Below, 29 T cell receptor beta chains from the same sample are listed, as sequenced in a study of CD8+ T cells in alopecia areata. Reverse transcribed after extraction, RNA yielded cDNA as the sequencing template. Profiling relied on immunoSEQ multiplex PCR, and the TCRdb table lists in-frame clones only, not all of them. The sample carries fewer than 110,000 clones, 70% to 90% recorded once. Documented treatment: oral pan-JAK inhibitor, 5-10 mg twice daily. The material was CD8+ T cells sorted from blood, obtained around week 31, from a patient treated with tofacitinib. These receptors were taken from a human donor with alopecia areata.

The chain combines TRBV11-2 with TRBJ2-1; D remains unclear. This CDR3 has 11 residues. The germline V gene encodes CDR1 SGHAT and CDR2 FQNNGV. V lost 2 bases to trimming and J lost 6 bases, with 2 bases between them. CDR3 amino acids: CASSLFNEQFF. In DNA, the CDR3 is TGTGCCAGCAGCTTATTCAATGAGCAGTTCTTC.

CDR3 sequence: CAIDRGTEAFF. The CDR3 coding sequence is TGTGCCATCGACAGGGGCACTGAAGCTTTCTTT. This rearrangement joins TRBV7-2 to TRBJ1-1; 8 bases match TRBD1. This CDR3 spans 11 amino acids. Germline V gene lookup returns CDR1 SGHTA and CDR2 FQGNSA. The V gene end was trimmed by 10 bases and the J gene end by 4 bases; junction bases not matched to a gene: 2.

Only one count was recorded for this clone. In nucleotides, the CDR3 is TGTGCCAGCAGTTTTAATGGGGGCTCCAACTACGAGCAGTACTTC. As protein: CASSFNGGSNYEQYF. The chain joins TRBV27 to TRBJ2-7; D might be TRBD1 (6 bases). Between the trimmed V and J ends, which lost 3 bases and 3 bases, there was a span of 15 bases. Germline V gives CDR1 MNHEY, CDR2 SMNVEV (reference sequence). The CDR3 covers 15 residues.

The rearrangement uses TRBV14 and TRBJ2-7; D not resolved. Germline-derived CDR1 and CDR2 are SGHDN and FVKESK. Trimming cost V 1 base and J 2 bases, with 6 bases left between them. The CDR3 runs to 13 residues. The CDR3 DNA reads TGTGCCAGCAGCCAAGGGCGGACCTACGAGCAGTACTTC. It is translated as CASSQGRTYEQYF.

The chain has TRBV19 and TRBJ2-1; D is unresolved. CDR1 is LNHDA, CDR2 SQIVND, per germline (reference sequence). The CDR3 has 14 amino acids. Trimming cost V 4 bases and J 4 bases, with 11 bases left between them. In DNA, the CDR3 is TGTGCCAGTAGTACCAAATCCGCTTACAATGAGCAGTTCTTC. This codes for CASSTKSAYNEQFF.

The chain employs TRBV6-4 and TRBJ2-3; perhaps TRBD1 as D (5 bases). Germline CDR1 MRHNA, CDR2 SNTAGT. V lost 3 bases to trimming and J lost 2 bases, with 6 bases between them. CDR3 length: 13 residues. This chain's CDR3 is CASSEGDTDTQYF. In nucleotides, the CDR3 is TGTGCCAGCAGTGAAGGGGACACAGATACGCAGTATTTT.

V gene TRBV5-4 combines with J gene TRBJ1-1, with D unclear. V gave up 1 base and J gave up 8 bases, with 9 bases separating them. CDR3 length: 12 residues. Germline lookup yields CDR1 SGHNT and CDR2 YYREEE (reference sequence). The CDR3 nucleotides are TGTGCCAGCAGCTTGTCCCGTCAGGAAGCTTTCTTT. This sequence encodes CASSLSRQEAFF.

The chain has TRBV11-2 and TRBJ2-1; 8 positions agree with TRBD2. V lost 5 bases to trimming and J lost 9 bases; unmatched junction nucleotides: 9. CDR1 SGHAT and CDR2 FQNNGV come from the germline V gene. The CDR3 is 14 residues long. Written as DNA, the CDR3 is TGTGCCAGCAGCCTTAGCGGGGACCTAGGTGAGCAGTTCTTC. It translates to CASSLSGDLGEQFF.

The genes are TRBV9 and TRBJ2-7, with D maybe TRBD2 (6 bases). V was cut by 6 bases and J by 2 bases, with 12 bases left in between. The CDR3 contains 13 residues. Germline V gene data show CDR1 as SGDLS and CDR2 as YYNGEE. Here the CDR3 DNA reads TGTGCCAGCAACCAAGGAGGGACCTACGAGCAGTACTTC. Its translation is CASNQGGTYEQYF.

This clone was observed once. This chain joins TRBV27 and TRBJ2-7, with D perhaps matching TRBD1 (6 bases). V was pared by 6 bases and J by 0 bases, with 15 bases between. There are 15 residues in the CDR3. Per the germline V gene, CDR1 is MNHEY and CDR2 is SMNVEV (reference sequence). The CDR3 is CASRAAGTTSYEQYF. The CDR3 DNA is TGTGCCAGCAGAGCAGCCGGGACAACCTCCTACGAGCAGTACTTC.

The chain has TRBV9 and TRBJ2-2; D ambiguous. Germline values: CDR1 SGDLS, CDR2 YYNGEE. This CDR3 spans 18 amino acids. V was trimmed by 3 bases and J by 3 bases, leaving 21 bases between them. This CDR3 reads CASSASFDSPWDTGELFF. The CDR3 DNA reads TGTGCCAGCAGCGCTAGTTTTGATAGTCCGTGGGACACCGGGGAGCTGTTTTTT.

This clone was detected only a few times. The V call is TRBV27, the J call TRBJ2-7; the D gene could be TRBD1 or TRBD2 (5 bases each). The CDR3 runs 13 residues. Trimming left V 6 bases short and J 3 bases short, with 12 bases between. The germline CDR1 and CDR2 sequences are MNHEY and SMNVEV (reference sequence). CDR3 loop: CASSLTGHYEQYF. The CDR3 region has the DNA TGTGCCAGCAGCTTAACGGGGCACTACGAGCAGTACTTC.

The rearrangement joins TRBV30 to TRBJ1-1; D call uncertain. Per germline, CDR1 GTSNPN and CDR2 SVGIG (reference sequence). The CDR3 is 12 residues long. Trimming removed 2 bases at V and 1 base at J, with 5 bases between. The CDR3 reads CAWSKENTEAFF. CDR3 bases: TGTGCCTGGAGTAAAGAGAACACTGAAGCTTTCTTT.

V is TRBV29-1 and J is TRBJ2-3; TRBD1 matches at 9 bases. After removal of 8 bases from V and 2 bases from J, the junction contained 11 bases not matched to a gene. The CDR3 totals 15 residues. CDR1 and CDR2 (germline): SQVTM, ANQGSEA. The CDR3 bases are TGCAGCTATACGGCGGGACAGGGCTTCACAGATACGCAGTATTTT. As protein: CSYTAGQGFTDTQYF.

This clone appeared once. The CDR3 is CASSEDRGQTNTEAFF. The CDR3 DNA is TGTGCCAGCAGTGAAGACAGGGGGCAAACGAACACTGAAGCTTTCTTT. This rearrangement joins TRBV25-1 to TRBJ1-1; 10 bases agree with TRBD1. Per the germline V gene, CDR1 is MGHDK and CDR2 is SYGVNS. V lost 2 bases, J lost 1 base, and 4 bases stayed unmatched. CDR3 length equals 16 residues.

J is TRBJ2-2 and V is TRBV7-9; D is ambiguous. The germline CDR1 and CDR2 sequences are SEHNR and FQNEAQ (reference sequence). The CDR3 sequence is 12 residues long. Trimming took off 8 bases at V and 4 bases at J, with 8 bases between the two ends. For the CDR3, the DNA is TGTGCCAGCTCGGGTTTCACCGGGGAGCTGTTTTTT. Translated, it gives CASSGFTGELFF. The full variable domain, in which reference TRBV7-9 and TRBJ2-2 provide the parts outside the CDR3, is DTGVSQNPRHKITKRGQNVTFRCDPISEHNRLYWYRQTLGQGPEFLTYFQNEAQLEKSRLLSDRFSAERPKGSFSTLEIQRTEQGDSAMYLCASSGFTGELFFGEGSRLTVL.

Written as DNA, the CDR3 is TGTGCCAGCAGCCTTACAGGGTACGAGCAGTACTTC. It codes for CASSLTGYEQYF. The rearrangement links TRBV7-6 to TRBJ2-7; tentatively, D is TRBD1 (6 bases). The CDR3 contains 12 residues. Trimming removed 5 bases from V and 4 bases from J, with 9 bases in between. Germline CDR1 reads SGHVS; CDR2 reads FNYEAQ. Full variable domain (outside the CDR3, taken from reference TRBV7-6 and TRBJ2-7): GAGVSQSPRYKVTKRGQDVALRCDPISGHVSLYWYRQALGQGPEFLTYFNYEAQQDKSGLPNDRFSAERPEGSISTLTIQRTEQRDSAMYRCASSLTGYEQYFGPGTRLTVT.

V usage is TRBV6-5 and J usage is TRBJ1-4; D may be TRBD1 (5 bases). Looked up from germline, CDR1 is MNHEY and CDR2 is SVGAGI. The CDR3 spans 15 residues. The ends were cut back, 2 bases at V and 3 bases at J, with 10 bases in the middle. The CDR3 coding sequence is TGTGCCAGCAGTTACCGGGGGTTAGCTAATGAAAAACTGTTTTTT. It translates to CASSYRGLANEKLFF.

The genes are TRBV5-6 and TRBJ2-4; D ambiguous. Germline V gives CDR1 SGHDT, CDR2 YYEEEE. This CDR3 comprises 15 residues. Trimming removed 2 bases at V and 4 bases at J, with 13 bases between. The CDR3: CASSFMLDGKNIQYF. The CDR3 DNA reads TGTGCCAGCAGCTTTATGTTAGACGGAAAAAACATTCAGTACTTC.

The chain has TRBV27 and TRBJ2-7; D tentatively reads TRBD1 or TRBD2 (5 bases each). Germline assignment: CDR1 MNHEY and CDR2 SMNVEV (reference sequence). CDR3 length equals 15 residues. V was cut by 7 bases and J by 2 bases, with 18 bases left in between. This chain's CDR3 is CASNRDRDGTYEQYF. The CDR3 nucleotides are TGTGCCAGCAACCGGGACCGCGACGGCACCTACGAGCAGTACTTC.

The V call is TRBV2, the J call TRBJ1-5; TRBD1 aligns across 7 bases. The CDR3 length is 15 residues. Trimming removed 7 bases from V and 5 bases from J; junction bases left unmatched: 11. The germline CDR1 and CDR2 sequences are SNHLY and FYNNEI. In DNA form, the CDR3 reads TGTGCCAGCACCCCTCTTCGGGACAGCTATCAGCCCCAGCATTTT. Translated: CASTPLRDSYQPQHF.

This clone came up once. The chain links TRBV13 to TRBJ2-1, with unresolved D. The ends were cut back, 6 bases at V and 7 bases at J, with 13 bases in the middle. The CDR3 totals 13 residues. CDR1 and CDR2 from the germline V gene are PRHDT and FYEKMQ (reference sequence). DNA of the CDR3: TGTGCCAGCAGGTCTGGGCATGTAAATGAGCAGTTCTTC. It translates to CASRSGHVNEQFF.

The J gene is TRBJ2-3, the V gene TRBV30; TRBD1 matches 7 bases. This CDR3 spans 13 amino acids. The J segment lost 4 bases and the V segment lost 7 bases, leaving 8 bases of the junction unmatched. From germline, CDR1 is GTSNPN and CDR2 SVGIG (reference sequence). The chain's CDR3 is CAYTTGSADTQYF. The CDR3 bases are TGTGCCTACACGACAGGGAGCGCAGATACGCAGTATTTT.

In its sample, this clone was seen once. The rearrangement links TRBV4-1 to TRBJ2-7, with TRBD1 as a possible D gene (5 bases). This CDR3 spans 15 amino acids. The germline gives CDR1 MGHRA, CDR2 YSYEKL. The germline V and J ends were trimmed by 0 bases and 2 bases, with 11 bases remaining between them. The CDR3: CASSQDSGFPYEQYF. CDR3 nucleotides: TGCGCCAGCAGCCAAGATTCAGGGTTCCCCTACGAGCAGTACTTC.

The chain couples TRBV7-9 to TRBJ2-5, with D tentatively TRBD2 (6 bases). The germline gives CDR1 SEHNR, CDR2 FQNEAQ (reference sequence). Trimming took off 8 bases at V and 5 bases at J, with 18 bases between the two ends. CDR3 length: 14 residues. The CDR3 spells CASCTGESVETQYF. The CDR3 nucleotides read TGTGCCAGCTGTACGGGGGAAAGTGTGGAGACCCAGTACTTC.

This chain uses TRBV5-1 with TRBJ2-7; no definite D call. There are 18 residues in the CDR3. V gave up 0 bases and J gave up 1 base, with 20 bases separating them. Germline V lookup: CDR1 SGHRS, CDR2 YFSETQ. The CDR3 DNA reads TGCGCCAGCAGCTTGGGTGAGCTCCAAGACCTAAAGTCCTACGAGCAGTACTTC. Amino acid sequence: CASSLGELQDLKSYEQYF. The complete variable domain, with remaining parts taken from reference TRBV5-1 and TRBJ2-7, reads KAGVTQTPRYLIKTRGQQVTLSCSPISGHRSVSWYQQTPGQGLQFLFEYFSETQRNKGNFPGRFSGRQFSNSRSEMNVSTLELGDSALYLCASSLGELQDLKSYEQYFGPGTRLTVT.

The chain recombines TRBV4-1 with TRBJ2-1; tentative D call: TRBD2 (5 bases). V shed 1 base and J shed 8 bases, with 12 bases lying between them. This CDR3 comprises 14 residues. CDR1 and CDR2 (germline): MGHRA, YSYEKL. The CDR3 loop is CASSQGNGGDEQFF. Here the CDR3 DNA reads TGCGCCAGCAGCCAAGGCAATGGAGGCGATGAGCAGTTCTTC.

The genes are TRBV14 and TRBJ2-1; D uncertain. The CDR3 spans 15 residues. The V and J ends lost 1 base and 7 bases respectively, with 14 bases between them. Germline V gene sequence: CDR1 SGHDN, CDR2 FVKESK. The CDR3 protein is CASSQVPGPRNEQFF. The DNA for the CDR3 is TGTGCCAGCAGCCAAGTCCCCGGACCCCGTAATGAGCAGTTCTTC.

The J gene is TRBJ1-2, the V gene TRBV25-1; a possible D gene is TRBD1 (6 bases). The CDR3 is made up of 15 amino acids. Trimming left V 5 bases short and J 5 bases short, with 18 bases between. CDR1 and CDR2 (germline): MGHDK, SYGVNS. The CDR3 sequence is CASSRNQGTDYGYTF. For the CDR3, the DNA is TGTGCCAGCAGTAGAAACCAGGGGACGGATTATGGCTACACCTTC.